Listed below are T cell receptor beta chains from one sample, sequenced in a study of T-cell memory formation after mild COVID-19. A single record per CDR3 protein comes from TCRdb applying MiXCR to the 5' RACE reads. The repertoire has some 54,000 distinct CDR3 sequences, more than 9% of them found once; the top ten carry about 1.1%. The sample comprised PBMCs or a T cell subset sorted from them (not recorded which). These receptors all come from a man in his late teens or twenties who had mild COVID-19 (a few samples of this study predate the infection). Cell type and time point are not known. The CDR3 runs from the conserved cysteine through the conserved F or W. The D gene is left open where the match is weak. Part of the rows lack a size; the others show once, few, many or a class for expanded clones.

size: few; D: .; V: TRBV7-9; length: 11; J: TRBJ2-4; DNA: TGTGCCAGCAGCTCCGGGGACATTCAGTACTTC; CDR3: CASSSGDIQYF
size: .; D: TRBD2; V: TRBV30; length: 14; J: TRBJ2-1; DNA: TGTGCCTGGACCTCGGGGGGGTCCTACAATGAGCAGTTCTTC; CDR3: CAWTSGGSYNEQFF
size: few; D: TRBD1; V: TRBV18; length: 17; J: TRBJ2-7; DNA: TGTGCCAGCTCACCAAGAAACCCGGGACAGGGGTCTTACGAGCAGTACTTC; CDR3: CASSPRNPGQGSYEQYF
size: .; D: .; V: TRBV7-8; length: 12; J: TRBJ1-3; DNA: TGTGCCAGCAGCCTGGGGCCAGACACCATATATTTT; CDR3: CASSLGPDTIYF
size: many; D: .; V: TRBV7-6; length: 15; J: TRBJ2-7; DNA: TGTGCCAGCAGCTTAGGTAGTGGTGGTCTGTACGAGCAGTACTTC; CDR3: CASSLGSGGLYEQYF
size: many; D: .; V: TRBV18; length: 13; J: TRBJ1-1; DNA: TGTGCCAGCTCACCAAATCCAGGCAATGAAGCTTTCTTT; CDR3: CASSPNPGNEAFF
size: few; D: TRBD1; V: TRBV7-3; length: 15; J: TRBJ2-1; DNA: TGTGCCAGCAGCATCTCAGGACAGGCCTACAATGAGCAGTTCTTC; CDR3: CASSISGQAYNEQFF
size: .; D: TRBD2; V: TRBV12-5; length: 18; J: TRBJ2-3; DNA: TGTGCTAGTGGTTTGGTGCCCCTGTGGAGCGGGGGGGAGGATACGCAGTATTTT; CDR3: CASGLVPLWSGGEDTQYF
size: .; D: TRBD1; V: TRBV15; length: 15; J: TRBJ2-1; DNA: TGTGCCACCAGCAGACGGGCGGCAGGGGGCTTTGAGCAGTTCTTC; CDR3: CATSRRAAGGFEQFF
size: .; D: TRBD2; V: TRBV29-1; length: 16; J: TRBJ2-1; DNA: TGCAGCGTTCTACGACTAGCGGGGGGCTCCTACAATGAGCAGTTCTTC; CDR3: CSVLRLAGGSYNEQFF
size: few; D: .; V: TRBV11-2; length: 12; J: TRBJ2-3; DNA: TGTGCCAGCAGCCCCTACGGAGATACGCAGTATTTT; CDR3: CASSPYGDTQYF
size: .; D: .; V: TRBV18; length: 14; J: TRBJ2-5; DNA: TGTGCCAGCTCATCAGCAGGGGTCGGGGAGACCCAGTACTTC; CDR3: CASSSAGVGETQYF
size: few; D: .; V: TRBV20-1; length: 11; J: TRBJ2-3; DNA: TGCAGTGTTAAACCGGCAAATACGCAGTATTTT; CDR3: CSVKPANTQYF
size: few; D: .; V: TRBV7-3; length: 13; J: TRBJ2-3; DNA: TGTGCCAGCAGCTCAGACATATCAGATACGCAGTATTTT; CDR3: CASSSDISDTQYF
size: .; D: TRBD1; V: TRBV19; length: 14; J: TRBJ2-1; DNA: TGTGCCACCAAACAGGGGCGCCTTTACAATGAGCAGTTCTTC; CDR3: CATKQGRLYNEQFF
size: few; D: .; V: TRBV28; length: 13; J: TRBJ1-1; DNA: TGTGCCAGCAAGGCAGTTAGAAACACTGAAGCTTTCTTT; CDR3: CASKAVRNTEAFF
size: few; D: TRBD2; V: TRBV9; length: 16; J: TRBJ2-5; DNA: TGTGCCAGCAGCGTAGTGGGGAGCGGGGGTGAAGAGACCCAGTACTTC; CDR3: CASSVVGSGGEETQYF
size: .; D: .; V: TRBV7-2; length: 12; J: TRBJ2-3; DNA: TGTGCCAGCAGCTTACCGTGGGGGACGCAGTATTTT; CDR3: CASSLPWGTQYF
size: .; D: TRBD1; V: TRBV12-3/TRBV12-4; length: 15; J: TRBJ2-1; DNA: TGTGCCAGCAGGTCCCGGGACAGGGTCTACAATGAGCAGTTCTTC; CDR3: CASRSRDRVYNEQFF
size: .; D: .; V: TRBV20-1; length: 14; J: TRBJ1-2; DNA: TGCAGTGCTATGCTTCGTATGGGGAACTATGGCTACACCTTC; CDR3: CSAMLRMGNYGYTF
size: .; D: TRBD2; V: TRBV5-1; length: 15; J: TRBJ2-1; DNA: TGCGCCAGCAGCTTACTAGCGGGGGTTTACAATGAGCAGTTCTTC; CDR3: CASSLLAGVYNEQFF
size: few; D: TRBD2; V: TRBV6-1; length: 16; J: TRBJ2-5; DNA: TGTGCCAGCAGTTGGACTAGCGGGGGCCTTGGGGAGACCCAGTACTTC; CDR3: CASSWTSGGLGETQYF
size: .; D: .; V: TRBV2; length: 14; J: TRBJ1-1; DNA: TGTGCCAGCCAAGGTCCGGCGTTGGGCACTGAAGCTTTCTTT; CDR3: CASQGPALGTEAFF
size: many; D: .; V: TRBV5-1; length: 13; J: TRBJ2-5; DNA: TGCGCCAGCAGCCAAACGACGGGAGAGACCCAGTACTTC; CDR3: CASSQTTGETQYF
size: .; D: .; V: TRBV20-1; length: 16; J: TRBJ2-3; DNA: TGCAGTGCTAGAGCCCGGGGGTGGCTGTCGTTAAATACGCAGTATTTT; CDR3: CSARARGWLSLNTQYF
size: .; D: TRBD2; V: TRBV5-1; length: 15; J: TRBJ2-1; DNA: TGCGCCAGCACAATGACGGGGGGTACTATTAGCGAGCAGTTCTTC; CDR3: CASTMTGGTISEQFF
size: few; D: .; V: TRBV5-6; length: 16; J: TRBJ2-2; DNA: TGTGCCAGCACGACCAGAGTGCGGCAGAACACCGGGGAGCTGTTTTTT; CDR3: CASTTRVRQNTGELFF
size: few; D: TRBD1; V: TRBV2; length: 19; J: TRBJ2-3; DNA: TGTGCCAGCAGTGAAGCGCTTCGGTGGACAGGGACTAGCACAGATACGCAGTATTTT; CDR3: CASSEALRWTGTSTDTQYF
size: .; D: .; V: TRBV5-1; length: 15; J: TRBJ2-1; DNA: TGCGCCAGCAGCTTGTTGCAGGGGACCTACAATGAGCAGTTCTTC; CDR3: CASSLLQGTYNEQFF
size: few; D: .; V: TRBV5-1; length: 14; J: TRBJ1-1; DNA: TGCGCCAGCAGCTTGGTCGGGCTTCACACTGAAGCTTTCTTT; CDR3: CASSLVGLHTEAFF
size: many; D: .; V: TRBV6-5; length: 13; J: TRBJ1-1; DNA: TGTGCCAGCAGTTACTCCCAGGGGACTGAAGCTTTCTTT; CDR3: CASSYSQGTEAFF
size: few; D: .; V: TRBV3-1; length: 14; J: TRBJ2-5; DNA: TGTGCCAGCAGCCAAGACTGGGGGCTCGGCACCCAGTACTTC; CDR3: CASSQDWGLGTQYF
size: medium-sized; D: .; V: TRBV7-3; length: 15; J: TRBJ1-1; DNA: TGTGCCAGCAGCCACAGTGGCGGCCTTAACACTGAAGCTTTCTTT; CDR3: CASSHSGGLNTEAFF
size: few; D: .; V: TRBV2; length: 13; J: TRBJ1-1; DNA: TGTGCCAGCAAAATCGAGGAAAACACTGAAGCTTTCTTT; CDR3: CASKIEENTEAFF
size: .; D: .; V: TRBV20-1; length: 11; J: TRBJ2-5; DNA: TGCAGTGCTAGAACGGGCGAGACCCAGTACTTC; CDR3: CSARTGETQYF
size: .; D: .; V: TRBV2; length: 13; J: TRBJ2-7; DNA: TGTGCCAGCAGTCTTACCGAAAACTACGAGCAGTACTTC; CDR3: CASSLTENYEQYF